Listed here are 16 T cell receptor beta chains from one sample, sequenced in a study of siplizumab effects on memory and regulatory T cells. Cells that made up the mixed lymphocyte reaction were cocultured at 37°C for 5 to 6 days. Assay: immunoSEQ multiplex PCR; the TCRdb copy retains only in-frame clones and omits some. This sample has approximately 13,000 clones, with around 40% found just once. No cognate antigen is known for these TCRs. Sample: CFSE-low (dividing) CD8+ T cells sorted from an allogeneic mixed lymphocyte reaction. Every receptor here comes from a human donor in good health; the cells came from an allogeneic mixed lymphocyte reaction.

This clone rates as medium-sized. The chain is built from TRBV27 and TRBJ2-7; D might be TRBD1 (5 bases). Germline CDR1 and CDR2: MNHEY and SMNVEV (reference sequence). Trimming cost V 1 base and J 0 bases, with 10 bases left between them. The length of the CDR3 is 15 residues. CDR3 sequence reads: CASSLFDDSSYEQYF. CDR3 nucleotides: TGTGCCAGCAGTTTATTTGACGACAGCTCCTACGAGCAGTACTTC.

For this clone: A read error may be the cause here, since a much bigger clone is one base away. V and J are TRBV6-5 and TRBJ1-5; D ambiguous. The CDR3 is 16 amino acids. With 0 bases removed from V and 6 bases from J, the gap between germline ends came to 15 bases. CDR1 MNHEY and CDR2 SVGAGI come from the germline V gene. CDR3 bases: TGTGCCAGCAGTTACTCGGCCAGGAGGGTTAGTCAGCCCCAGCATTTT. It specifies CASSYSARRVSQPQHF.

This chain connects TRBV11-1 to TRBJ2-7; no reliable D call. V was shortened by 5 bases and J by 0 bases, with 14 bases between the two germline ends. The CDR3 is 15 residues long. Germline-derived CDR1 and CDR2 are SGHAT and FQDESV (reference sequence). The CDR3 sequence is CASSPPWSGSYEQYF. The CDR3 nucleotides read TGTGCCAGCAGCCCGCCTTGGAGTGGCTCCTACGAGCAGTACTTC.

This clone was detected a few times. V is TRBV12-5 and J is TRBJ2-1; possible D gene TRBD2, 5 bases. The germline CDR1 and CDR2 sequences are LGHNT and FRNRAP. This CDR3 is 13 amino acids long. V lost 5 bases and J 5 bases, leaving 10 bases between the germline ends. DNA of the CDR3: TGTGCTAGTGGTCCCCACGGGGACAATGAGCAGTTCTTC. It translates to CASGPHGDNEQFF.

This clone is classed as medium-sized. The chain couples TRBV7-9 to TRBJ2-7, with a tentative D call TRBD2 (6 bases). The V gene lost 5 bases and the J gene lost 3 bases, with 8 bases spanning the gap. This CDR3 has 12 amino acids. CDR1 and CDR2 (germline): SEHNR, FQNEAQ (reference sequence). The CDR3 bases are TGTGCCAGCAGCCAGGACTACTACGAGCAGTACTTC. Translating gives CASSQDYYEQYF.

This sequence joins TRBV27 and TRBJ2-7; either TRBD1 or TRBD2 may fit D (6 bases each). Germline V CDR1 and CDR2: MNHEY, SMNVEV (reference sequence). Trimming removed 5 bases at V and 4 bases at J, with 15 bases between. The CDR3 runs 14 residues. DNA for the CDR3: TGTGCCAGCAGTATCGGGGGCGCGGGATACGAGCAGTACTTC. Translating gives CASSIGGAGYEQYF.

The CDR3 sequence is CASSHLREMNTEAFF. DNA for the CDR3: TGCGCCAGCAGCCATCTCAGAGAGATGAACACTGAAGCTTTCTTT. J is TRBJ1-1 and V is TRBV4-3; D unresolved. CDR3 length equals 15 residues. Trimming took off 3 bases at V and 0 bases at J, with 11 bases between the two ends. CDR1 and CDR2 (germline): LGHNA, YSLEER.

In DNA form, the CDR3 reads TGTGCCAGCAGCCAAGATCTTACGGGGGGCTTCGAAAAGACCCAGTACTTC. Translation: CASSQDLTGGFEKTQYF. This chain uses TRBV14 with TRBJ2-5, with D maybe TRBD2 (7 bases). The CDR3 runs to 17 residues. With 0 bases removed from V and 6 bases from J, the gap between germline ends came to 20 bases. CDR1 and CDR2 (germline): SGHDN, FVKESK. Full variable domain (outside the CDR3, taken from reference TRBV14 and TRBJ2-5): EAGVTQFPSHSVIEKGQTVTLRCDPISGHDNLYWYRRVMGKEIKFLLHFVKESKQDESGMPNNRFLAERTGGTYSTLKVQPAELEDSGVYFCASSQDLTGGFEKTQYFGPGTRLLVL.

A few counts support this clone. The chain couples TRBV4-1 to TRBJ1-1; TRBD1 aligns across 8 bases. Germline assignment: CDR1 MGHRA and CDR2 YSYEKL. The V gene end was trimmed by 0 bases and the J gene end by 5 bases; junction bases not matched to a gene: 2. The CDR3 extends over 14 amino acids. The CDR3 protein is CASSQETGETEAFF. The DNA for the CDR3 is TGCGCCAGCAGCCAAGAGACAGGGGAAACTGAAGCTTTCTTT.

This clone was seen only once. V gene TRBV4-1 combines with J gene TRBJ2-1; 8 positions match TRBD2. The germline gives CDR1 MGHRA, CDR2 YSYEKL. With V trimmed by 3 bases and J by 2 bases, 3 bases remained unmatched. The CDR3 has 15 residues. CDR3 in amino acids: CASSHGGVPYNEQFF. The DNA of the CDR3 is TGCGCCAGCAGCCACGGGGGGGTACCCTACAATGAGCAGTTCTTC.

V usage is TRBV15 and J usage is TRBJ2-7; TRBD2 matches 8 bases. J gave up 6 bases and V 0 bases, and 4 bases lay outside the gene matches. The CDR3 runs 14 residues. The germline CDR1 and CDR2 sequences are LNHNV and YYDKDF (reference sequence). CDR3 DNA: TGTGCCACCAGCAGAGATTGGGGACTAGTCGAGCAGTACTTC. It yields the protein CATSRDWGLVEQYF.

By share, this clone counts as medium-sized. V is TRBV27 and J is TRBJ1-1; no clear D gene. Germline V gene sequence: CDR1 MNHEY, CDR2 SMNVEV (reference sequence). The ends were cut back, 2 bases at V and 1 base at J, with 8 bases in the middle. The CDR3 runs 14 residues. The CDR3 region is CASSLAQTNTEAFF. The CDR3 nucleotides are TGTGCCAGCAGTTTAGCTCAGACGAACACTGAAGCTTTCTTT.

V is TRBV30 and J is TRBJ2-7, with a possible D match to TRBD1 (5 bases). The V gene lost 5 bases and the J gene lost 2 bases, with 13 bases spanning the gap. This CDR3 region has 13 residues. Germline CDR1 reads GTSNPN; CDR2 reads SVGIG (reference sequence). The CDR3 DNA is TGTGCCTGGTCCCCCGACAGAACCTACGAGCAGTACTTC. Amino acids: CAWSPDRTYEQYF.

The V gene is TRBV7-2, the J gene TRBJ1-4; 8 positions agree with TRBD1. This CDR3 spans 15 amino acids. CDR1 is SGHTA, CDR2 FQGNSA, per germline. The V segment lost 5 bases and the J segment 6 bases; nucleotides outside the gene matches: 8. CDR3 in amino acids: CASSQTGRGHEKLFF. The CDR3 DNA reads as TGTGCCAGCAGCCAAACAGGCAGGGGGCATGAAAAACTGTTTTTT.

The chain uses TRBV4-1 and TRBJ2-7; 12 bases agree with TRBD2. This CDR3 region has 16 residues. In germline, CDR1 is MGHRA, CDR2 YSYEKL. V lost 0 bases to trimming and J lost 4 bases; unmatched junction nucleotides: 4. In DNA, the CDR3 is TGCGCCAGCAGCCAAGATGGGGGGACTAGCGGGTACGAGCAGTACTTC. The encoded protein is CASSQDGGTSGYEQYF.

V is TRBV23-1 and J is TRBJ2-7; possible D gene TRBD1, 6 bases. TRBV23-1 is marked as an open reading frame, function uncertain. CDR3 length: 14 amino acids. V dropped 3 bases and J dropped 5 bases, with 14 bases sitting between them. For the CDR3, the DNA is TGCGCCAGCAGTCACCGGGACAATCTTCACGAGCAGTACTTC. Protein sequence: CASSHRDNLHEQYF.